The following is a T cell receptor beta chain sequence with its context. These data originate in a study of control samples from healthy donors and cancer patients. Clones were sequenced by immunoSEQ multiplex PCR, and TCRdb holds only the in-frame ones, with some missing. The table lists some 110,000 clones, around four fifths of them singletons, with roughly an eighth in the top ten. The CDR3 length is 13 residues. V lost 3 bases and J 3 bases, leaving 9 bases between the germline ends. This rearrangement joins TRBV12-3 or TRBV12-4 to TRBJ2-7; no clear D gene. This sequence originates from a woman aged 45-65 years in good health. The sample consisted of blood. The CDR3 spells CASSFRVNYEQYF. CDR3 bases: TGTGCCAGCAGTTTCCGGGTGAACTACGAGCAGTACTTC.